Listed here are 4 T cell receptor beta chains from one sample, sequenced in a study of blood T cell repertoires in COVID-19 (dated by TCRdb to the early 2020s). The library relied on the immunoSEQ multiplex PCR assay. TCRdb obtained this table from immuneACCESS and retained in-frame rearrangements with V and J assigned. These tables miss some clones; where compared with another copy, unresolved V genes account for less than half of the shortfall, and the remainder is unexplained. The sample has about 38,000 clones on record, roughly 70% of them singletons. The top ten clones comprise about 11% of the sample. Sequenced material: peripheral blood. These TCRs come from a man between 65 and 79 years old with COVID-19, enrolled during active disease.

The chain has TRBV18 and TRBJ1-5; 7 nucleotides line up with TRBD1. The CDR3 is 18 amino acids. Per the germline V gene, CDR1 is KGHSH and CDR2 is LQKENI. Germline trimming cut 2 bases from V and 0 bases from J; bases unmatched to any gene: 10. Written as DNA, the CDR3 is TGTGCCAGCTCACCATCCGGGACAGACTTTTATAGCAATCAGCCCCAGCATTTT. Translating gives CASSPSGTDFYSNQPQHF.

The chain links TRBV30 to TRBJ2-1; TRBD2 aligns across 9 bases. This CDR3 spans 14 amino acids. V trimming: 4 bases; J trimming: 2 bases; junction bases outside the gene matches: 3. In germline, CDR1 is GTSNPN, CDR2 SVGIG (reference sequence). The CDR3 DNA sequence: TGTGCCTGGAAAGCGGGGGGAGCCTACAATGAGCAGTTCTTC. Protein product: CAWKAGGAYNEQFF.

The chain links TRBV18 to TRBJ2-7; 9 bases agree with TRBD1. CDR3 length: 14 amino acids. The V gene end was trimmed by 6 bases and the J gene end by 4 bases; junction bases not matched to a gene: 7. Per the germline V gene, CDR1 is KGHSH and CDR2 is LQKENI. CDR3 loop: CASSGGTGIYEQYF. The CDR3 bases are TGTGCCAGCTCCGGGGGGACAGGGATATACGAGCAGTACTTC.

The gene calls are TRBV28 and TRBJ1-5; 7 nucleotides line up with TRBD1. Germline trimming cut 7 bases from V and 7 bases from J; bases unmatched to any gene: 13. The CDR3 contains 15 residues. CDR1 and CDR2 (germline): MDHEN, SYDVKM. As DNA, the CDR3 is TGTGCCAGCAATAGACAGGGAGGTTCCAGACAGCCCCAGCATTTT. Amino acids: CASNRQGGSRQPQHF.